This passage covers 17 T cell receptor beta chains from one sample sequenced in a study of T cell clusters in autoimmune cytopenias. One tube held mixed TRB-A and TRB-B primer pools for touch-down PCR. TCRdb reprocessed the multiplex PCR reads, keeping one entry per CDR3 protein, no DNA. This repertoire includes about 4,800 distinct CDR3 sequences. TRB was amplified from around 0.25 ug of peripheral blood genomic DNA per sample. Sequencing used peripheral blood. Receptors were obtained from a human donor with an autoimmune cytopenia or autoimmune hepatitis (not recorded which).

The chain joins TRBV7-4 to TRBJ2-2; TCRdb outputs TRBD1, but without DNA this stays unchecked. CDR1 SGHVT and CDR2 SQSDAQ come from the germline V gene. The CDR3 runs 15 residues. The CDR3 loop is CASSRTGLNTGELFF. Variable domain in full (rest from reference TRBV7-4 and TRBJ2-2): GAGVSQSPRYKVAKRGRDVALRCDSISGHVTLYWYRQTLGQGSEVLTYSQSDAQRDKSGRPSGRFSAERPERSVSTLKIQRTEQGDSAVYLCASSRTGLNTGELFFGEGSRLTVL.

This chain connects TRBV2 to TRBJ2-7. Germline CDR1 SNHLY, CDR2 FYNNEI. The CDR3 totals 12 residues. CDR3 protein: CASSEGRYEQYF.

This clonotype is identified as large (0.1 to 1%) from frequency. This chain joins TRBV6-5 and TRBJ2-6; TCRdb's D gene call, TRBD2, goes unchecked for lack of DNA. The CDR3 covers 14 residues. Germline CDR1 MNHEY, CDR2 SVGAGI. CDR3: CASRRASGANVLTF.

This clonotype registers medium-sized (0.01 to 0.1%) by frequency. The rearrangement uses TRBV29-1 and TRBJ2-5; lacking DNA, the TRBD2 call made by TCRdb goes unchecked. Germline V CDR1 and CDR2: SQVTM, ANQGSEA. The length of the CDR3 is 13 residues. The CDR3 sequence: CSVEVGGAETQYF.

Judged by frequency, this clonotype is medium-sized. The chain couples TRBV30 to TRBJ2-1; absent DNA, TCRdb's TRBD1 call cannot be checked. The CDR3 is made up of 16 amino acids. Per germline, CDR1 GTSNPN and CDR2 SVGIG (reference sequence). The CDR3 loop reads CAWSVRLGRGGNEQFF.

Considering frequency, this clonotype is medium-sized. The chain uses TRBV5-6 and TRBJ1-2. The germline V gene encodes CDR1 SGHDT and CDR2 YYEEEE. This CDR3 spans 12 amino acids. CDR3 sequence: CASSLVRAGYTF.

This chain links TRBV6-5 with TRBJ2-2; the TCRdb call, TRBD2, lacks DNA for checking. The germline V gene has CDR1 MNHEY and CDR2 SVGAGI. CDR3 length: 12 residues. This chain's CDR3 is CASKEDTGELFF.

This chain links TRBV6-5 with TRBJ1-1; with no DNA, the TCRdb D assignment of TRBD1 cannot be verified. Germline V gene lookup returns CDR1 MNHEY and CDR2 SVGAGI. The CDR3 sequence is 16 residues long. CDR3 amino acids: CASKTQGGLLNTEAFF.

V and J are TRBV19 and TRBJ2-7; TCRdb lists TRBD2, though no DNA is available to test this call. This CDR3 is 15 amino acids long. Germline V gene lookup returns CDR1 LNHDA and CDR2 SQIVND (reference sequence). The CDR3 sequence is CASSLAGLVSYEQYF.

This rearrangement joins TRBV5-6 to TRBJ1-4. This CDR3 is 13 amino acids long. CDR1 is SGHDT and CDR2 is YYEEEE in the germline V gene. This CDR3 is CASSLVSNEKLFF.

The chain links TRBV5-5 to TRBJ1-6; without DNA, the TCRdb call of TRBD1 cannot be checked. There are 14 residues in the CDR3. Germline CDR1 SGHKS, CDR2 YYEKEE (reference sequence). This CDR3 is CASSRRGENSPLHF.

Measured by frequency, this clonotype is medium-sized (0.01 to 0.1%). The chain employs TRBV27 and TRBJ2-7. This CDR3 comprises 13 residues. Germline V gene data show CDR1 as MNHEY and CDR2 as SMNVEV (reference sequence). The CDR3: CASSQPPSYEQYF.

In terms of frequency, this clonotype is large. J is TRBJ2-7 and V is TRBV29-1; the TCRdb D gene call, TRBD2, has no DNA to confirm it. This CDR3 spans 12 amino acids. Germline V CDR1 and CDR2: SQVTM, ANQGSEA. The CDR3 region is CSVATSFDEQYF.

CDR3 in amino acids: CASRPGAQETQYF. The chain combines TRBV6-5 with TRBJ2-5; TCRdb lists TRBD1, though no DNA is available to test this call. Germline values: CDR1 MNHEY, CDR2 SVGAGI. This CDR3 is built from 13 residues.

This clonotype is identified as medium-sized from frequency. The rearrangement links TRBV19 to TRBJ2-4; TCRdb proposes TRBD2, but this gene call is untestable without DNA. The CDR3 has 20 amino acids. In germline, CDR1 is LNHDA, CDR2 SQIVND (reference sequence). CDR3 sequence: CASSSSGPRRTGIAKNIQYF.

According to its frequency, this clonotype is medium-sized (0.01 to 0.1%). V gene TRBV30 combines with J gene TRBJ2-7; TCRdb picks TRBD1, but there is no DNA to check that call. The CDR3 has 12 amino acids. The germline V gene encodes CDR1 GTSNPN and CDR2 SVGIG (reference sequence). CDR3 sequence: CAWSVPRREQYF.

J is TRBJ2-1 and V is TRBV13; the D call of TRBD2 rests on TCRdb alone, since no DNA is present to check it. Germline CDR1 and CDR2: PRHDT and FYEKMQ (reference sequence). The CDR3 is 16 residues long. The CDR3: CASCSSEGLGENEQFF.